This T cell receptor beta chain was recovered during a study of response to subunit inactivated influenza vaccine (dated by TCRdb to between 2017 and 2018). A note on the overall study: Deep quantitative profiling of the T cell receptor repertoire was used in the study to follow responses to a trivalent subunit inactivated influenza vaccine. Study-level results and caveats: It was suggested by the authors that each seasonal influenza vaccination may recruit only a limited number of new T cells.

Library method: RT-PCR. The sequencing machine was an Illumina HiSeq 2500. TCRdb applied fastp at Q25 and MiXCR to the public reads, then kept only in-frame beta chains. Rows are unified per CDR3 protein, each entry keeping the most common DNA and genes. This sample gives some 520,000 distinct CDR3 sequences in total; about 17% of them show up just once. The biggest ten clones account for roughly 3.1% of the sample. As concerns this clonotype: There is no known antigen for this receptor. Per-nucleotide qualities are absent, and no much larger clonotype sits a single base away.

According to the germline V gene, CDR1 reads SGDLS and CDR2 reads YYNGEE. Inclusive of the bounding cysteine and phenylalanine, the CDR3 is 15 residues long. Just CDR3 DNA is preserved here, 45 bases in frame from base 1. V was cut back by 4 bases and J by 0 bases, leaving a gap of 10 bases between them. The receptor comes from a man between 45 and 75 years old who received an inactivated influenza vaccine. Donor details come from another sample of the same person, matched by shared clones. The source material was CD4+ T cells sorted from PBMCs, sampled roughly 24 months after vaccination. This chain joins TRBV9 to TRBJ2-2; perhaps TRBD2 is the D gene, with 5 bases matching. For the CDR3, the sequence is CASSLDSSNTGELFF. The DNA is as follows: TGTGCCAGCAGCTTGGACTCATCGAACACCGGGGAGCTGTTTTTT.